Listed below are T cell receptor beta chains from one sample, sequenced in a study of PD-L1 blockade in urothelial cancer. Libraries were prepared by immunoSEQ multiplex PCR; TCRdb keeps only in-frame clonotypes and omits some of them. This sample has about 74,000 clones; 84% occur once, and the top ten carry approximately 5%. This material consisted of PBMCs, taken around atezolizumab (anti-PD-L1) treatment. These receptors all stem from a man aged 65-85 years with urothelial cancer. Each CDR3 is given with its conserved first and last residue. Each record gives: clone size, J gene, V gene, D gene, CDR3 DNA, CDR3 protein. The D gene is left open where the match is weak. Clone sizes are given selectively: once, few, many, or a class where the clone is expanded.

clone_size: once; j_call: TRBJ1-3; v_call: TRBV30; d_call: .; cdr3_nt: TGTGCCTGGAGTGTACGGCCCCCGGGTGGAAACACCATATATTTT; cdr3_aa: CAWSVRPPGGNTIYF
clone_size: .; j_call: TRBJ2-2; v_call: TRBV9; d_call: TRBD1; cdr3_nt: TGTGCCAGCAGCGTAGGAGGGGGCATGGGCGGGGAGCTGTTTTTT; cdr3_aa: CASSVGGGMGGELFF
clone_size: .; j_call: TRBJ2-3; v_call: TRBV6-4; d_call: .; cdr3_nt: TGTGCCAGCAGTGACTCGGCGGGATTCACAGATACGCAGTATTTT; cdr3_aa: CASSDSAGFTDTQYF
clone_size: .; j_call: TRBJ2-2; v_call: TRBV4-2; d_call: .; cdr3_nt: TGTGCCAGCAGCCAATTTCTATTCACCGGGGAGCTGTTTTTT; cdr3_aa: CASSQFLFTGELFF
clone_size: .; j_call: TRBJ1-1; v_call: TRBV2; d_call: .; cdr3_nt: TGTGCCGGACTAGAGGGTAGGGAGTCTGAAGCTTTCTTT; cdr3_aa: CAGLEGRESEAFF
clone_size: .; j_call: TRBJ2-7; v_call: TRBV28; d_call: .; cdr3_nt: TGTGCCAGCAGTTTCCAGGGTCAGTACGAGCAGTACTTC; cdr3_aa: CASSFQGQYEQYF
clone_size: .; j_call: TRBJ2-7; v_call: TRBV5-1; d_call: TRBD1; cdr3_nt: TGCGCCAGCAGCGGCGGCGACAGGGGCTCCTACGAGCAGTACTTC; cdr3_aa: CASSGGDRGSYEQYF
clone_size: .; j_call: TRBJ2-1; v_call: TRBV19; d_call: TRBD2; cdr3_nt: TGTGCCACATCTCCCACGCAAGCGGGAGGGAACAATGAGCAGTTCTTC; cdr3_aa: CATSPTQAGGNNEQFF
clone_size: .; j_call: TRBJ2-7; v_call: TRBV6-6; d_call: TRBD1; cdr3_nt: TGTGCCAGCAGCCTACGGGACAGAAACTACGAGCAGTACTTC; cdr3_aa: CASSLRDRNYEQYF
clone_size: .; j_call: TRBJ2-4; v_call: TRBV2; d_call: .; cdr3_nt: TGTGCCAGCGGGGGGACCGGCTCCAAAAACATTCAGTACTTC; cdr3_aa: CASGGTGSKNIQYF
clone_size: .; j_call: TRBJ2-1; v_call: TRBV25-1; d_call: TRBD2; cdr3_nt: TGTGCCAGCAGTGAATTGACCAGCGGGACCTACAATGAGCAGTTCTTC; cdr3_aa: CASSELTSGTYNEQFF
clone_size: .; j_call: TRBJ2-7; v_call: TRBV18; d_call: TRBD2; cdr3_nt: TGTGCCAGCTCACTCCGGACTAGCGGGAGGACCTACGAGCAGTACTTC; cdr3_aa: CASSLRTSGRTYEQYF
clone_size: .; j_call: TRBJ2-5; v_call: TRBV2; d_call: .; cdr3_nt: TGTGCCAGCAGCCTCCAAGAGACCCAGTACTTC; cdr3_aa: CASSLQETQYF
clone_size: .; j_call: TRBJ1-2; v_call: TRBV2; d_call: .; cdr3_nt: TGTGCCAGCAAAAGGATCGGGGTGACTGAGGGGGTATATGGCTACACCTTC; cdr3_aa: CASKRIGVTEGVYGYTF
clone_size: .; j_call: TRBJ2-3; v_call: TRBV4-1; d_call: .; cdr3_nt: TGCGCCAGCAGCCAAGATACACCGGGTTCTGCCACAGATACGCAGTATTTT; cdr3_aa: CASSQDTPGSATDTQYF
clone_size: .; j_call: TRBJ1-5; v_call: TRBV6-1; d_call: TRBD1; cdr3_nt: TGTGCCAGCAGTGAGGGACAGGGGGGTCAGCCCCAGCATTTT; cdr3_aa: CASSEGQGGQPQHF
clone_size: .; j_call: TRBJ1-2; v_call: TRBV30; d_call: .; cdr3_nt: TGTGCCTGGAGACCAGAGGGCAGCCCCTGGAGGGGCTACACCTTC; cdr3_aa: CAWRPEGSPWRGYTF
clone_size: .; j_call: TRBJ2-3; v_call: TRBV5-1; d_call: .; cdr3_nt: TGCGCCAGCAGCTCGGACTACTACAGCACAGATACGCAGTATTTT; cdr3_aa: CASSSDYYSTDTQYF
clone_size: .; j_call: TRBJ2-3; v_call: TRBV5-1; d_call: .; cdr3_nt: TGCGCCAGCAAACTTTCGGACTCAAACACAGATACGCAGTATTTT; cdr3_aa: CASKLSDSNTDTQYF
clone_size: .; j_call: TRBJ2-5; v_call: TRBV2; d_call: TRBD1; cdr3_nt: TGTGCCAGCAGGGGACAGAAATCGTACCAAGAGACCCAGTACTTC; cdr3_aa: CASRGQKSYQETQYF
clone_size: once; j_call: TRBJ2-2; v_call: TRBV28; d_call: TRBD1; cdr3_nt: TGTGCCAGCAGTTTATGGGGTCTAGGACAGGGGGCGAACACCGGGGAGCTGTTTTTT; cdr3_aa: CASSLWGLGQGANTGELFF
clone_size: .; j_call: TRBJ1-3; v_call: TRBV6-5; d_call: .; cdr3_nt: TGTGCCAGCAGGACAGGATTCGGCCATGGAAACACCATATATTTT; cdr3_aa: CASRTGFGHGNTIYF
clone_size: .; j_call: TRBJ2-5; v_call: TRBV7-9; d_call: TRBD1; cdr3_nt: TGTGCCAGCAGCACTGCCGGGACAGGGAGGGAGACCCAGTACTTC; cdr3_aa: CASSTAGTGRETQYF
clone_size: .; j_call: TRBJ2-3; v_call: TRBV6-1; d_call: TRBD2; cdr3_nt: TGTGCCAGCAGTGAATACGGCGGGGGGAACCCCTCAACGGATTTT; cdr3_aa: CASSEYGGGNPSTDF
clone_size: .; j_call: TRBJ1-5; v_call: TRBV27; d_call: .; cdr3_nt: TGTGCCAGCAGTCCGGGTTGGGGCCAGCCCCAGCATTTT; cdr3_aa: CASSPGWGQPQHF
clone_size: .; j_call: TRBJ2-5; v_call: TRBV7-8; d_call: .; cdr3_nt: TGTGCCAGCAGCTTAGTCACAGGGAACCCCCAAGAGACCCAGTACTTC; cdr3_aa: CASSLVTGNPQETQYF
clone_size: few; j_call: TRBJ1-2; v_call: TRBV28; d_call: TRBD1; cdr3_nt: TGTGCCAACGGACAGGGTAGGAACTATGGCTACACCTTC; cdr3_aa: CANGQGRNYGYTF
clone_size: .; j_call: TRBJ2-5; v_call: TRBV30; d_call: TRBD2; cdr3_nt: TGTGCCTCTACACTAGCGAGCCAAGAGACCCAGTACTTC; cdr3_aa: CASTLASQETQYF
clone_size: .; j_call: TRBJ2-1; v_call: TRBV19; d_call: TRBD2; cdr3_nt: TGTGCCAGTAGGCTAGCGGGAGCATTGGATGAGCAGTTCTTC; cdr3_aa: CASRLAGALDEQFF
clone_size: .; j_call: TRBJ1-1; v_call: TRBV28; d_call: .; cdr3_nt: TGTGCCAGCAGTTTTTTGGGCAGGGAGAACACTGAAGCTTTCTTT; cdr3_aa: CASSFLGRENTEAFF
clone_size: .; j_call: TRBJ1-4; v_call: TRBV27; d_call: .; cdr3_nt: TGTGCCAGCAGACCACAGGGTGGTTCTAATGAAAAACTGTTTTTT; cdr3_aa: CASRPQGGSNEKLFF
clone_size: .; j_call: TRBJ2-7; v_call: TRBV21-1; d_call: .; cdr3_nt: TGTGCCAGCAGCAAGTTGGCCTCCTACGAGCAGTACTTC; cdr3_aa: CASSKLASYEQYF
clone_size: .; j_call: TRBJ1-5; v_call: TRBV27; d_call: .; cdr3_nt: TGTGCCAGCTCTCCGAGAGTCCGTTCTTACCAGCCCCAGCATTTT; cdr3_aa: CASSPRVRSYQPQHF
clone_size: .; j_call: TRBJ1-4; v_call: TRBV28; d_call: .; cdr3_nt: TGTGCCAGCAGCACAAGTGAAAAACTGTTTTTT; cdr3_aa: CASSTSEKLFF
clone_size: .; j_call: TRBJ2-7; v_call: TRBV18; d_call: TRBD2; cdr3_nt: TGTGCCAGCTCAACACTAGCGGGAGGGCTCGCGTACGAGCAGTACTTC; cdr3_aa: CASSTLAGGLAYEQYF
clone_size: few; j_call: TRBJ1-1; v_call: TRBV30; d_call: .; cdr3_nt: TGTGCCTGGAGGTTAGACAGTTTGTACACTGAAGCTTTCTTT; cdr3_aa: CAWRLDSLYTEAFF
clone_size: .; j_call: TRBJ1-2; v_call: TRBV4-1; d_call: .; cdr3_nt: TGCGCCAGCAGCCAACCCTCAGGATGGGTAGGCTACACCTTC; cdr3_aa: CASSQPSGWVGYTF
clone_size: once; j_call: TRBJ2-7; v_call: TRBV19; d_call: TRBD2; cdr3_nt: TGTGCCAGTAGATTGGCTAGCGGGCCCTCCTACGAGCAGTACTTC; cdr3_aa: CASRLASGPSYEQYF
clone_size: .; j_call: TRBJ2-2; v_call: TRBV12-5; d_call: TRBD2; cdr3_nt: TGTGCTAGTGGTTTACTAGATAGCGGGAGGATCACCGGGGAGCTGTTTTTT; cdr3_aa: CASGLLDSGRITGELFF
clone_size: .; j_call: TRBJ2-3; v_call: TRBV19; d_call: TRBD2; cdr3_nt: TGTGCCAGTAGTATACTAGGGACTAGCGGGAGTGATACGCAGTATTTT; cdr3_aa: CASSILGTSGSDTQYF